This record concerns one TCR beta chain sequence. TCRdb keeps only in-frame clones here, not all; method: immunoSEQ multiplex PCR. The table shows approximately 220,000 clones, with roughly 89% occurring only once. This entry comes from a study of blood T cell repertoires in COVID-19. Looking at the study overall: Italy, Spain and the United States were the sources of the convalescent and acute COVID-19 samples.

Germline-derived CDR1 and CDR2 are SGDLS and YYNGEE. CDR3 size: 16 residues. Losses at the gene ends were 0 bases for V and 2 bases for J; bases not matched to a gene: 5. The receptor was derived from a man aged 30 to 45 who had been exposed to COVID-19. The specimen sequenced was PBMCs or T cells enriched from blood (not recorded which). The genes are TRBV9 and TRBJ2-3; the match to TRBD2 covers 8 bases. The CDR3 loop reads CASSVDSGAVTDTQYF. The CDR3 nucleotides read TGTGCCAGCAGCGTAGATAGCGGGGCTGTCACAGATACGCAGTATTTT.